The sequence of this T cell receptor (beta chain) was determined in a study of technical replicates of blood from a handful of donors. V trimming: 4 bases; J trimming: 2 bases; junction bases outside the gene matches: 2. The CDR3 is made up of 14 amino acids. CDR1 SNHLY and CDR2 FYNNEI come from the germline V gene. Only in-frame clones appear in the TCRdb table, and some are missing; sequencing was by immunoSEQ multiplex PCR. This sample yields some 84,000 clones, of which around 90% are seen a single time; approximately 0.42% belongs to the top ten. Material for sequencing was T cells isolated from PBMCs. V usage is TRBV2 and J usage is TRBJ1-2, with 9 bases identical to TRBD1. The receptor's source is a human donor in good health. The CDR3 sequence is CASSGQGGNYGYTF. The CDR3 DNA is TGTGCCAGCAGTGGACAGGGGGGCAACTATGGCTACACCTTC. The variable domain in full, with the rest retrieved from reference TRBV2 and TRBJ1-2, is EPEVTQTPSHQVTQMGQEVILRCVPISNHLYFYWYRQILGQKVEFLVSFYNNEISEKSEIFDDQFSVERPDGSNFTLKIRSTKLEDSAMYFCASSGQGGNYGYTFGSGTRLTVV.